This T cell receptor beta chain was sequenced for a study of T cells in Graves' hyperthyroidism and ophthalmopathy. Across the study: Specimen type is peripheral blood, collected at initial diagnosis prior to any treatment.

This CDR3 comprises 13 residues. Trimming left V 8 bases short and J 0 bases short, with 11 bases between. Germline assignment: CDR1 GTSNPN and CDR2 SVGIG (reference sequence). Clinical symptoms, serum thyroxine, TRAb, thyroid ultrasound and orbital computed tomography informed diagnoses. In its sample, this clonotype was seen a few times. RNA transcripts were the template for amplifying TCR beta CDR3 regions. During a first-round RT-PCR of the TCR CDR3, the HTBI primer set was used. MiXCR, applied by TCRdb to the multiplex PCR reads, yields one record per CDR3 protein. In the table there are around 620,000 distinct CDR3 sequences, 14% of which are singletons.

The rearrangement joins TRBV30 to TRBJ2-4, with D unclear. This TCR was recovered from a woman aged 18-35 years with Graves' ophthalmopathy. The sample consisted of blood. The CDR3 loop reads CAVEKGAKNIQYF. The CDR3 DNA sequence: TGTGCCGTGGAAAAGGGAGCCAAAAACATTCAGTACTTC.